This is a list of T cell receptor beta chains from one sample in a study of blood T cells in healthy people across ages. TCRdb passed the 5' RACE reads through MiXCR, listing each CDR3 protein once. Counted here are some 750,000 distinct CDR3 sequences, 20% to 25% occurring once; the ten biggest clones make up around a fifth. The material sequenced was blood. Receptors originate from a man between 65 and 85 years old in good health. The CDR3 runs from the conserved cysteine through the conserved F or W. D genes are given only for firm matches. The size entry is marked missing in some rows and otherwise reads once, few, many or a size class.

clone_size,d_call,j_call,v_call,cdr3_nt,cdr3_aa
few,TRBD2,TRBJ2-2,TRBV12-3/TRBV12-4,TGTGCCAGCACCCCTAGCGGGAGCCCCGGGGAGCTGTTTTTT,CASTPSGSPGELFF
few,TRBD2,TRBJ2-1,TRBV20-1,TGCAGTGCTAGAGCACCTAGCGGGAGGAACAATGAGCAGTTCTTC,CSARAPSGRNNEQFF
few,.,TRBJ1-1,TRBV7-9,TGTGCCAGCAGTTCCGACGGGATCACTGAAGCTTTCTTT,CASSSDGITEAFF
.,.,TRBJ1-1,TRBV4-1,TGCGCCAGCAGCCAAGACATATGGGGAGGGACTGAAGCTTTCTTT,CASSQDIWGGTEAFF
.,TRBD2,TRBJ2-1,TRBV20-1,TGCAGTGCTGCCGCGGCGGGAGTCGGTAATGAGCAGTTCTTC,CSAAAAGVGNEQFF
many,.,TRBJ2-3,TRBV5-1,TGCGCCAGTGGAGAACAGGGAGATACGCAGTATTTT,CASGEQGDTQYF
.,TRBD1,TRBJ2-3,TRBV12-3/TRBV12-4,TGTGCCAGCAGTTTAGGGTTGACAGGGGGCACGGATACGCAGTATTTT,CASSLGLTGGTDTQYF
few,.,TRBJ1-1,TRBV5-1,TGCGCCAGCAGCTGGGGGACTTTGAACACTGAAGCTTTCTTT,CASSWGTLNTEAFF
.,TRBD1,TRBJ2-7,TRBV28,TGTGCCGGCAGCTATCCGGGACAGGGCCTTTACGAGCAGTACTTC,CAGSYPGQGLYEQYF
few,.,TRBJ1-1,TRBV27,TGTGCCAGCTTGGGCGGGGGGAATGAAGCTTTCTTT,CASLGGGNEAFF
few,TRBD1,TRBJ1-2,TRBV29-1,TGCAGCGTTGGGATCCGGGACAGTGGCTACACCTTC,CSVGIRDSGYTF
.,.,TRBJ2-5,TRBV6-5,TGTGCCGGCAGTTCGGAACAGTTTCGGGCGATGGAGACCCAGTACTTT,CAGSSEQFRAMETQYF
.,.,TRBJ2-7,TRBV3-1,TGTGCCAGCAGCCTGAAGACTAGCTACGAGCAGTACTTC,CASSLKTSYEQYF
.,TRBD1,TRBJ2-4,TRBV9,TGTGCCAGCAGTCCTCGGACAGGGGTCAAAAACATTCAGTACTTC,CASSPRTGVKNIQYF
.,.,TRBJ2-3,TRBV6-1,TGTGCCAGCAGTGAATTAGGGGAGCACGTGACAGATACGCAGTATTTT,CASSELGEHVTDTQYF
.,TRBD1,TRBJ1-1,TRBV12-3/TRBV12-4,TGTGCCAGCAGCCGGGACAGGGGGTCGGGGAGGACTGAAGCTTTCTTT,CASSRDRGSGRTEAFF
.,.,TRBJ2-2,TRBV13,TGTGCCAGCAGCTTTAATCCAGCTAGGTCCGGGGAGCTGTTTTTT,CASSFNPARSGELFF
.,.,TRBJ2-6,TRBV5-1,TGCGCCAGCAGCCCCAGGGTTTCTGGGGCCAACGTCCTGACTTTC,CASSPRVSGANVLTF
few,.,TRBJ2-3,TRBV5-1,TGCGCCAGCAGCTTGGCCTCTCATCGTAGCACAGATACGCAGTATTTT,CASSLASHRSTDTQYF
.,TRBD2,TRBJ2-1,TRBV7-9,TGTGCCATCCCGACTAGCCTTGTCTACAATGAGCAGTTCTTC,CAIPTSLVYNEQFF
many,.,TRBJ2-1,TRBV5-1,TGCGCCAGCAGCTCCCAGGGGTCCTACAATGAGCAGTTCTTC,CASSSQGSYNEQFF
few,TRBD2,TRBJ2-1,TRBV29-1,TGCAGCACCCGAACTAGCGCGGCTGAGCAGTTCTTC,CSTRTSAAEQFF
few,.,TRBJ1-1,TRBV18,TGTGCCAGCTCACCAGGTCTGGGGGGTGAAGCTTTCTTT,CASSPGLGGEAFF
.,TRBD2,TRBJ2-3,TRBV25-1,TGTGCCACACGTCCAGGACTAGCGGGAGTCACAGATACGCAGTATTTT,CATRPGLAGVTDTQYF
.,.,TRBJ1-2,TRBV12-3/TRBV12-4,TGTGCCAGCAGTCCCGCTGAGTTCTATGGCTACACCTTC,CASSPAEFYGYTF
few,.,TRBJ2-5,TRBV7-9,TGTGCCAGCAGCTTAACGGTGGCGTTCTTC,CASSLTVAFF
.,.,TRBJ1-4,TRBV7-9,TGTGCCAGCAGCTTAGGGATTATGGGCTCAGCAACTAATGAAAAACTGTTTTTT,CASSLGIMGSATNEKLFF
.,.,TRBJ1-6,TRBV7-2,TGTGCCAGCAGCTTAGTCGGCCAGAGGAATTCACCCCTCCACTTT,CASSLVGQRNSPLHF
few,.,TRBJ1-3,TRBV9,TGTGCCAGCAGCGTACACCACTCTGGAAACACCATATATTTT,CASSVHHSGNTIYF
.,.,TRBJ2-3,TRBV27,TGTGCCAGCAGTTCCCCCGGGAGCAGCACAGATACGCAGTATTTT,CASSSPGSSTDTQYF
few,.,TRBJ2-1,TRBV7-9,TGTGCCAGCAGCTTATCCCTAACTTACAATGAGCAGTTCTTC,CASSLSLTYNEQFF
.,TRBD1,TRBJ1-4,TRBV6-5,TGTGCCAGCAAAAAGACCGGGACAGGGACCCAAAAACTGTTTTTT,CASKKTGTGTQKLFF